Each of the 11 T cell receptor beta chains below was sequenced from the same sample in a study of shared clonotypes between healthy human individuals. Measured with immunoSEQ multiplex PCR; TCRdb has only the in-frame clones, and not every one. In the table there are about 2.4 million clones, around 90% of which are singletons. Specimen: naive CD4+ T cells sorted from blood. Subset defined: CD45RA+ positively selected. These receptors all come from a man younger than 35 in good health.

The V and J genes are TRBV18 and TRBJ2-7; D might be TRBD1 (6 bases). CDR3 length equals 15 residues. The germline gives CDR1 KGHSH, CDR2 LQKENI. With 2 bases removed from V and 0 bases from J, the gap between germline ends came to 11 bases. In DNA, the CDR3 is TGTGCCAGCTCACCAACTGGACAGAGCTCCTACGAGCAGTACTTC. Encoded protein: CASSPTGQSSYEQYF.

This rearrangement joins TRBV18 to TRBJ2-1; no clear D gene. Trimming took off 3 bases at V and 0 bases at J, with 9 bases between the two ends. This CDR3 spans 15 amino acids. Germline CDR1 KGHSH, CDR2 LQKENI. CDR3 sequence reads: CASSPDWSSYNEQFF. CDR3 coding DNA: TGTGCCAGCTCACCCGACTGGAGCTCCTACAATGAGCAGTTCTTC.

This clone was observed once. The chain uses TRBV14 and TRBJ2-5; TRBD1 is a possible D gene (5 bases). This CDR3 contains 16 residues. V lost 1 base, J lost 3 bases, and 15 bases lay in between. CDR1 and CDR2 (germline): SGHDN, FVKESK. The CDR3 reads CASSQGGHSREETQYF. DNA of the CDR3: TGTGCCAGCAGCCAAGGTGGACACAGCCGGGAAGAGACCCAGTACTTC.

V gene TRBV7-3 combines with J gene TRBJ1-2; 8 bases map to TRBD1. This CDR3 is 15 amino acids long. Trimming removed 8 bases from V and 6 bases from J; junction bases left unmatched: 14. Germline lookup yields CDR1 SGHTA and CDR2 FQGTGA. The CDR3 spells CASPYKLGQGHGYTF. The CDR3 bases are TGTGCCAGCCCATACAAGCTTGGACAGGGACATGGCTACACCTTC.

The chain uses TRBV4-3 and TRBJ1-1, with D hard to call. The germline CDR1 and CDR2 sequences are LGHNA and YSLEER. The CDR3 consists of 17 residues. V was trimmed by 0 bases and J by 0 bases, leaving 14 bases between them. Written as DNA, the CDR3 is TGCGCCAGCAGCCAAGAAGCCGCAGGTCCCCTGAACACTGAAGCTTTCTTT. Its protein is CASSQEAAGPLNTEAFF.

The rearrangement joins TRBV28 to TRBJ1-6; D might be TRBD1 (6 bases). Trimming cost V 7 bases and J 9 bases, with 19 bases left between them. CDR3 length: 15 residues. In germline, CDR1 is MDHEN, CDR2 SYDVKM. CDR3 coding DNA: TGTGCCAGCATTCATGGGGGGCGCGAAGGTTCACCCCTCCACTTT. Amino acid sequence: CASIHGGREGSPLHF.

This clone is a singleton in its sample. The rearrangement joins TRBV7-9 to TRBJ2-2; 7 bases map to TRBD1. There are 16 residues in the CDR3. V shed 6 bases, J shed 5 bases, and the junction held 12 bases outside the gene matches. Germline values: CDR1 SEHNR, CDR2 FQNEAQ (reference sequence). CDR3 DNA: TGTGCCAGCAGTCCCGGGGACAGAGGGGAAACCGGGGAGCTGTTTTTT. Translation: CASSPGDRGETGELFF.

The CDR3 here is CAWSSRRGAGYGYTF. DNA for the CDR3: TGTGCCTGGAGCTCCAGGAGGGGGGCGGGCTATGGCTACACCTTC. The genes are TRBV30 and TRBJ1-2; TRBD1 is a possible D gene (6 bases). The CDR3 consists of 15 residues. Trimming left V 3 bases short and J 4 bases short, with 18 bases between. Germline V gives CDR1 GTSNPN, CDR2 SVGIG (reference sequence). The variable domain in full, completed from reference TRBV30 and TRBJ1-2, reads SQTIHQWPATLVQPVGSPLSLECTVEGTSNPNLYWYRQAAGRGLQLLFYSVGIGQISSEVPQNLSASRPQDRQFILSSKKLLLSDSGFYLCAWSSRRGAGYGYTFGSGTRLTVV.

The chain uses TRBV7-2 and TRBJ2-5; tentatively, D is TRBD1 or TRBD2 (5 bases each). Germline-derived CDR1 and CDR2 are SGHTA and FQGNSA. V was clipped by 5 bases and J by 10 bases, with 14 bases between them. The CDR3 sequence is 12 residues long. Written as DNA, the CDR3 is TGTGCCAGCAGCCCGCCTGGGGGTGACCAGTACTTC. This translates into CASSPPGGDQYF.

The V call is TRBV5-6, the J call TRBJ2-7; possibly TRBD1 or TRBD2 for D (5 bases each). The ends were cut back, 9 bases at V and 0 bases at J, with 10 bases in the middle. The CDR3 runs to 12 residues. Germline V gene lookup returns CDR1 SGHDT and CDR2 YYEEEE. As DNA, the CDR3 is TGTGCCACGGGACGGCTCTCCTACGAGCAGTACTTC. Translation: CATGRLSYEQYF.

About this clone: The sample contains more than one DNA sequence encoding this CDR3. The chain is built from TRBV7-3 and TRBJ1-1; TRBD1 might be the D (5 bases). This CDR3 has 13 amino acids. V was pared by 3 bases and J by 1 base, with 6 bases between. CDR1 and CDR2 from the germline V gene are SGHTA and FQGTGA. DNA of the CDR3: TGTGCCAGCAGCTTTGGGGGGAACACTGAAGCTTTCTTT. Translation: CASSFGGNTEAFF.